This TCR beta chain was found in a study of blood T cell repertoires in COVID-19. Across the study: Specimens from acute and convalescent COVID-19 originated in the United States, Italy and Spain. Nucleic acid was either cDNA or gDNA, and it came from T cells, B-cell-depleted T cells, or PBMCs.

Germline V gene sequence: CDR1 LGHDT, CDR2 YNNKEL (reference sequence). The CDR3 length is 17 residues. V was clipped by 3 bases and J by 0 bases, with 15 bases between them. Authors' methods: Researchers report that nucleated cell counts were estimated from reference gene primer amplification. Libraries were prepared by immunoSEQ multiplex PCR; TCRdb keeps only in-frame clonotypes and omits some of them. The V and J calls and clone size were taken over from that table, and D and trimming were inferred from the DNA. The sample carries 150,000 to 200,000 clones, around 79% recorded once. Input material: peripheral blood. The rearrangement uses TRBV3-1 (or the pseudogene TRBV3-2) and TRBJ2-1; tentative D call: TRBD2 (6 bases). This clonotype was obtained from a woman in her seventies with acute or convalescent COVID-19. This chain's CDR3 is CASSHRLGRSSYNEQFF. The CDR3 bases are TGTGCCAGCAGCCACCGACTAGGTCGGAGCTCCTACAATGAGCAGTTCTTC.